The sample holds one count of the clone carrying this T cell receptor (beta chain). The sample originates from a study of blood T cell repertoires in COVID-19. The assay was immunoSEQ multiplex PCR, and TCRdb's table has in-frame clones only and misses some. The sample includes 70,000 to 95,000 clones, more than 80% of them seen just once. Germline lookup yields CDR1 SQVTM and CDR2 ANQGSEA. V lost 6 bases and J lost 5, with 10 bases in between. This CDR3 has 11 residues. This sequence originates from a human donor in a cohort sampled during active COVID-19. The chain combines TRBV29-1 with TRBJ2-5; D uncertain. The sequenced material came from peripheral blood. CDR3 in amino acids: CSVADPETQYF. CDR3 DNA sequence: TGCAGCGTCGCGGATCCCGAGACCCAGTACTTC.